What follows are 3 T cell receptor beta chains derived from one specimen sequenced in a study of human T cells and chemical hapten exposure. TCRdb re-analysed the RACE reads in MiXCR, keeping a single row per CDR3 protein. The sample consists of tens of thousands of distinct CDR3 sequences, 14% of them appearing once. Time point given: pre-sensitization, week 0. The treatment is: therapeutic diphenylcyclopropenone sensitization with weekly scalp DPC. The sample consisted of whole blood, taken in connection with sensitization to the hapten diphenylcyclopropenone (DPC). The receptors were gathered from a woman in her 50s with alopecia areata. Some clones in this sample may be carry-over from other donors' samples.

This chain links TRBV6-1 with TRBJ2-5, with 7 bases that match TRBD1. This CDR3 has 13 residues. Per germline, CDR1 MNHNS and CDR2 SASEGT. Unmatched junction bases numbered 3, after V lost 6 bases and J lost 2 bases. The CDR3 nucleotides are TGTGCCAGCAGCGGGGACAGACAAGAGACCCAGTACTTC. This gives the protein CASSGDRQETQYF.

This clonotype was seen only a few times. The genes are TRBV30 and TRBJ1-1, with unresolved D. This CDR3 region has 11 residues. Trimming removed 3 bases at V and 8 bases at J, with 10 bases between. Germline V lookup: CDR1 GTSNPN, CDR2 SVGIG (reference sequence). CDR3 nucleotide sequence: TGTGCCTGGAGAGGGCAATTCGAAGCTTTCTTT. It specifies CAWRGQFEAFF.

This clonotype was recorded at least ten times. The chain carries TRBV20-1 and TRBJ2-1; TRBD2 aligns across 10 bases. Germline lookup yields CDR1 DFQATT and CDR2 SNEGSKA (reference sequence). The length of the CDR3 is 17 residues. The V and J ends lost 3 bases and 1 base, in that order; junction bases with no gene match: 9. Written as DNA, the CDR3 is TGCAGTGCTAGCATAACGGGACTAGCGCAATCCTACAATGAGCAGTTCTTC. Translating gives CSASITGLAQSYNEQFF.